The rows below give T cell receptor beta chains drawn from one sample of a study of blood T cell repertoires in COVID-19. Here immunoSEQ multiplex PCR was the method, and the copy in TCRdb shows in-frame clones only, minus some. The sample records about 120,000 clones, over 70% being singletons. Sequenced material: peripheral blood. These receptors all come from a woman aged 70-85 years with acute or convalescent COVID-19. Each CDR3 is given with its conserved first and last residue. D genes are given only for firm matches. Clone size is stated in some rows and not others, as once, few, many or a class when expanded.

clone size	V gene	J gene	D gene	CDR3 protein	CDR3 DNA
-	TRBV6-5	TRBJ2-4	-	CASSYDRTGAKNIQYF	TGTGCCAGCAGTTACGACAGGACCGGGGCCAAAAACATTCAGTACTTC
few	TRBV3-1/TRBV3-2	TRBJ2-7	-	CASSELGGEQYF	TGTGCCAGCAGCGAACTAGGTGGCGAGCAGTACTTC
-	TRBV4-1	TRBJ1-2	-	CASSQDSGGAYGYTF	TGCGCCAGCAGCCAAGATTCAGGAGGGGCCTATGGCTACACCTTC
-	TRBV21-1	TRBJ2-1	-	CASSKVRPAGGRDEQFF	TGTGCCAGCAGCAAAGTCAGGCCAGCGGGGGGTAGGGATGAGCAGTTCTTC
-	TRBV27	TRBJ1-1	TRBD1	CASRAPDRDTEAFF	TGTGCCAGCAGGGCACCCGACAGGGACACTGAAGCTTTCTTT
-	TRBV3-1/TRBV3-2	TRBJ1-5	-	CASSQIAGGVNQPQHF	TGTGCCAGCAGCCAAATAGCGGGGGGCGTCAATCAGCCCCAGCATTTT
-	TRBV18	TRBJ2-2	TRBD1	CASSPSGTAYTGELFF	TGTGCCAGCTCACCCTCCGGGACAGCTTACACCGGGGAGCTGTTTTTT
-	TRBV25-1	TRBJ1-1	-	CASSDGTRMNTEAFF	TGTGCCAGCAGTGATGGGACACGGATGAACACTGAAGCTTTCTTT
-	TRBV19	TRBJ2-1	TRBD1	CASSPWQGAINEQFF	TGTGCCAGTAGTCCTTGGCAGGGGGCCATAAATGAGCAGTTCTTC
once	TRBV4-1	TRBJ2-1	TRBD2	CASRASGGGYNEQFF	TGCGCCAGCAGGGCTAGCGGGGGGGGTTACAATGAGCAGTTCTTC
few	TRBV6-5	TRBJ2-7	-	CASSYGGRTYEQYF	TGTGCCAGCAGTTACGGTGGCAGAACCTACGAGCAGTACTTC
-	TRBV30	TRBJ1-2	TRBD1	CAWTVGGTAYGYTF	TGTGCCTGGACCGTGGGTGGGACAGCCTATGGCTACACCTTC
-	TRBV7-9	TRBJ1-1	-	CASSLGPGAFF	TGTGCCAGCAGCTTAGGCCCGGGAGCTTTCTTT
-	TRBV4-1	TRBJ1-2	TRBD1	CASSPTGPYGYTF	TGCGCCAGCAGCCCGACAGGGCCCTATGGCTACACCTTC
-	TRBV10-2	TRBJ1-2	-	CASSDEGYGYTF	TGCGCCAGCAGTGATGAGGGCTATGGCTACACCTTC
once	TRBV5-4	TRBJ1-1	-	CASSREGGNTEAFF	TGTGCCAGCAGCCGAGAAGGGGGGAACACTGAAGCTTTCTTT
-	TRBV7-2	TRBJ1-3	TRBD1	CASSLGGQFHGNTIYF	TGTGCCAGCAGCTTAGGGGGACAGTTTCACGGAAACACCATATATTTT
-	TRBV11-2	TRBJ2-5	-	CASSQKGGAQETQYF	TGTGCCAGCAGCCAGAAGGGCGGGGCCCAAGAGACCCAGTACTTC
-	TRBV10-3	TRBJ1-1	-	CAIREVEDTEAFF	TGTGCCATCAGGGAGGTGGAGGACACTGAAGCTTTCTTT
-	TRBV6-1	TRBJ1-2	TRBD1	CASSEDGRGWVGYTF	TGTGCCAGCAGTGAAGACGGCAGGGGGTGGGTTGGCTACACCTTC
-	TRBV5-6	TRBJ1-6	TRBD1	CASSLEQGVFNSPLHF	TGTGCCAGCAGCTTGGAACAGGGGGTGTTTAATTCACCCCTCCACTTT
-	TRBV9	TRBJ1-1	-	CASSPYRVNTEAFF	TGTGCCAGCAGCCCATACAGGGTAAACACTGAAGCTTTCTTT
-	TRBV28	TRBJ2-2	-	CASSSSTGELFF	TGTGCCAGCAGTTCTAGTACCGGGGAGCTGTTTTTT
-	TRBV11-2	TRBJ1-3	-	CASSLLAAISGNTIYF	TGTGCCAGCAGCCTCCTGGCGGCGATCTCTGGAAACACCATATATTTT
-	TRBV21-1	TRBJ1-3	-	CASSLAGRDSGNTIYF	TGTGCCAGCTCGTTAGCAGGACGGGATTCTGGAAACACCATATATTTT
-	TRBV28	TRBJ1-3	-	CASISGGVGGNTIYF	TGTGCCAGCATCAGTGGAGGGGTGGGCGGAAACACCATATATTTT
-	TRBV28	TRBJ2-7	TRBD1	CASGTRDRLYEQYF	TGTGCCAGCGGAACACGGGACAGGCTTTACGAGCAGTACTTC
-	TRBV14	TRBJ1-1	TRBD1	CASSQGQGNTEAFF	TGTGCCAGCAGCCAAGGACAGGGGAACACTGAAGCTTTCTTT
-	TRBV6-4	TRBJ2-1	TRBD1	CASSDSQGALYNEQFF	TGTGCCAGCAGTGACTCTCAGGGGGCCCTCTACAATGAGCAGTTCTTC
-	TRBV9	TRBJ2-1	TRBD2	CASSPRLAGGTNEQFF	TGTGCCAGCAGCCCAAGACTAGCGGGGGGTACCAATGAGCAGTTCTTC
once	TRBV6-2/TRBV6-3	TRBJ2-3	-	CASSYQSTDTQYF	TGTGCCAGCAGTTATCAGAGCACAGATACGCAGTATTTT
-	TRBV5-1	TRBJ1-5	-	CASSLQGDSNQPQHF	TGCGCCAGCAGCTTGCAGGGTGATAGCAATCAGCCCCAGCATTTT
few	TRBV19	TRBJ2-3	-	CASTLYGGLADTQYF	TGTGCCAGTACTTTATATGGGGGCTTGGCAGATACGCAGTATTTT
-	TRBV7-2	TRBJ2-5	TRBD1	CASSWDRVQETQYF	TGTGCCAGCAGCTGGGACAGGGTCCAAGAGACCCAGTACTTC
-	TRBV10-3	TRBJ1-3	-	CAIRVRDFGVPIYF	TGTGCCATAAGAGTCCGGGACTTTGGTGTCCCCATATATTTT
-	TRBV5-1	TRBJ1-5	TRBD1	CASSWGQGDSNQPQHF	TGCGCCAGCAGCTGGGGACAGGGGGATAGCAATCAGCCCCAGCATTTT
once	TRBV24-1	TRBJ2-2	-	CATSASGRTGELFF	TGTGCCACCAGTGCTTCAGGGCGGACCGGGGAGCTGTTTTTT
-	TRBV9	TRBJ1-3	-	CASSVQGLGNTIYF	TGTGCCAGCAGCGTTCAGGGGCTCGGAAACACCATATATTTT
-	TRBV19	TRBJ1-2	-	CASSIVGGVYGYTF	TGTGCCAGTAGTATAGTGGGAGGGGTCTATGGCTACACCTTC
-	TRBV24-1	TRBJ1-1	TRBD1	CATMKGGESTEAFF	TGTGCCACCATGAAAGGGGGCGAGTCCACTGAAGCTTTCTTT
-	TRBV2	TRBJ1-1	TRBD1	CASRFQGVATEAFF	TGTGCCAGCAGATTTCAGGGGGTGGCCACTGAAGCTTTCTTT
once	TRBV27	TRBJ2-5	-	CASSSSRGQETQYF	TGTGCCAGCAGTTCGTCCCGGGGCCAAGAGACCCAGTACTTC
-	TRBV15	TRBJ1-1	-	CATSRDSATLNTEAFF	TGTGCCACCAGCAGAGATTCCGCGACACTGAACACTGAAGCTTTCTTT
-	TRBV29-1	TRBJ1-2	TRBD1	CSVPNPTGEGGYTF	TGCAGCGTCCCCAACCCGACAGGGGAGGGTGGCTACACCTTC
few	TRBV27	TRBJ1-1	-	CASSLNRAVTEAFF	TGTGCCAGCAGTTTAAACAGGGCGGTTACTGAAGCTTTCTTT
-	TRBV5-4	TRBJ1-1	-	CASSLAGVETEAFF	TGTGCCAGCAGCTTGGCGGGGGTGGAGACTGAAGCTTTCTTT
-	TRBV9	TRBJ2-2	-	CASSSPNTGELFF	TGTGCCAGCAGTTCCCCTAACACCGGGGAGCTGTTTTTT
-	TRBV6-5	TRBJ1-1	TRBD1	CASGDRLRTEAFF	TGTGCCAGCGGGGACAGGCTTCGGACTGAAGCTTTCTTT
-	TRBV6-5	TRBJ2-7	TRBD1	CASRITGASGEQYF	TGTGCCAGCAGAATTACAGGGGCCTCGGGGGAGCAGTACTTC
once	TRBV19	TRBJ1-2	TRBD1	CASRRGAHGYGYTF	TGTGCCAGCCGCAGGGGGGCGCACGGCTATGGCTACACCTTC
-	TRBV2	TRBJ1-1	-	CASSVPGGAPGTEAFF	TGTGCCAGCAGCGTACCGGGGGGGGCGCCGGGCACTGAAGCTTTCTTT
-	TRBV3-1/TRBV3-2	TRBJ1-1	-	CASSPRENTEAFF	TGTGCCAGCAGCCCGCGGGAGAACACTGAAGCTTTCTTT
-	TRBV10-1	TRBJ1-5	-	CASSAGGNQPQHF	TGCGCCAGCAGTGCAGGAGGAAATCAGCCCCAGCATTTT